This is a list of T cell receptor beta chains from one sample in a study of T-cell reconstitution after alpha-beta-depleted transplantation in children. MiXCR, applied by TCRdb to the PCR reads, yields one record per CDR3 protein. The repertoire consists of fewer than 550,000 distinct CDR3 sequences, with roughly a tenth occurring once and the leading ten covering approximately 5%. This specimen consisted of PBMCs from the stem cell graft donor, obtained from the stem cell graft. These receptors came from a human donor who donated a stem cell graft to a child with acute myeloid leukemia. The CDR3 runs from the conserved cysteine through the conserved F or W. The D gene is left open where the match is weak. Size values are once, few and many counts, or a class for expanded clones, and some rows have none.

V: TRBV29-1; size: NA; J: TRBJ2-3; D: TRBD2; DNA: TGCAGCGTCGGACTAGGAGAAAGCACAGATACGCAGTATTTT; CDR3: CSVGLGESTDTQYF
V: TRBV7-2; size: NA; J: TRBJ2-7; D: NA; DNA: TGTGCCAGCAGCTTACCTGGACAGCCCTACGAGCAGTACTTC; CDR3: CASSLPGQPYEQYF
V: TRBV5-1; size: few; J: TRBJ2-7; D: TRBD1; DNA: TGCGCCAGCAGCTTCGGGCAGGGGGCATCGGAAGAGCAGTACTTC; CDR3: CASSFGQGASEEQYF
V: TRBV12-3/TRBV12-4; size: many; J: TRBJ1-5; D: TRBD1; DNA: TGTGCCAGCAGTCCCCCGGGACAGGGAGGCAATCAGCCCCAGCATTTT; CDR3: CASSPPGQGGNQPQHF
V: TRBV4-1; size: few; J: TRBJ2-1; D: TRBD2; DNA: TGCGCCAGCAGCGCCCCTAGCGGGAAGACTCTAAGGGCGCAGTTCTTC; CDR3: CASSAPSGKTLRAQFF
V: TRBV9; size: few; J: TRBJ1-2; D: TRBD1; DNA: TGTGCCAGCAGCACAAGGGACAGGGACATATATGGCTACACCTTC; CDR3: CASSTRDRDIYGYTF
V: TRBV5-1; size: NA; J: TRBJ2-2; D: NA; DNA: TGCGCCAGCAGCCCCGGGACAACCACCGGGGAGCTGTTTTTT; CDR3: CASSPGTTTGELFF
V: TRBV6-2/TRBV6-3; size: NA; J: TRBJ2-5; D: NA; DNA: TGTGCCAGCAGTTACTCGCCGGAGTCTTACGAGACCCAGTACTTC; CDR3: CASSYSPESYETQYF
V: TRBV21-1; size: NA; J: TRBJ1-1; D: NA; DNA: TGTGCCAGCAGCCACACTGAAGCTTTCTTT; CDR3: CASSHTEAFF
V: TRBV30; size: once; J: TRBJ2-3; D: TRBD1; DNA: TGTGCCTGGAACCGACAGGGCGCAGATACGCAGTATTTT; CDR3: CAWNRQGADTQYF
V: TRBV20-1; size: many; J: TRBJ2-3; D: NA; DNA: TGCAGTGCTAGGAAGGAAGGCACAGATACGCAGTATTTT; CDR3: CSARKEGTDTQYF
V: TRBV4-3; size: few; J: TRBJ2-1; D: NA; DNA: TGCGCCAGCAGCCAAGAATTTGTCAGCAATGAGCAGTTCTTC; CDR3: CASSQEFVSNEQFF
V: TRBV5-1; size: NA; J: TRBJ2-1; D: TRBD2; DNA: TGCGCCAGCAGCCCCCTAGCGGGAGGGAGTACCCTGTTCTTC; CDR3: CASSPLAGGSTLFF
V: TRBV6-2/TRBV6-3; size: many; J: TRBJ2-7; D: NA; DNA: TGTGCCAGCAGTGCATTAGCTTCGGGAGCTGGCTACGAGCAGTACTTC; CDR3: CASSALASGAGYEQYF
V: TRBV20-1; size: many; J: TRBJ2-3; D: TRBD2; DNA: TGCAGTGCTACGCCCGCTGGCGGGGGGACCCCGGATACGCAGTATTTT; CDR3: CSATPAGGGTPDTQYF
V: TRBV12-3/TRBV12-4; size: NA; J: TRBJ2-5; D: TRBD2; DNA: TGTGCCAGCAGTTCCCTAGCGGAGGGAAGTGAGACCCAGTACTTC; CDR3: CASSSLAEGSETQYF
V: TRBV10-3; size: NA; J: TRBJ2-5; D: NA; DNA: TGTGCCATCAGCCAGGGGGGAGAAGGAGAGACCCAGTACTTC; CDR3: CAISQGGEGETQYF
V: TRBV24-1; size: NA; J: TRBJ1-2; D: TRBD1; DNA: TGTGCCACCAGTGATCCGGACAGGGGTTATGGCTACACCTTC; CDR3: CATSDPDRGYGYTF
V: TRBV12-3/TRBV12-4; size: NA; J: TRBJ2-2; D: NA; DNA: TGTGCCAGCAGTCTCATTGGGGGCGGGGAGCTGTTTTTT; CDR3: CASSLIGGGELFF
V: TRBV12-3/TRBV12-4; size: NA; J: TRBJ1-2; D: NA; DNA: TGTGCCAGCAGTTTAGCGTCAGGGACGGCTGGCTACACCTTC; CDR3: CASSLASGTAGYTF
V: TRBV15; size: few; J: TRBJ1-2; D: TRBD1; DNA: TGTGCCACCAGCGGTCGTTGGACAGGGTTGAGTGGCTACACCTTC; CDR3: CATSGRWTGLSGYTF
V: TRBV12-3/TRBV12-4; size: few; J: TRBJ1-1; D: NA; DNA: TGTGCCAGCAGTTTAGGGGGGATGACTGAAGCTTTCTTT; CDR3: CASSLGGMTEAFF
V: TRBV5-1; size: NA; J: TRBJ2-1; D: NA; DNA: TGCGCCAGCAGCTTGGCTCAGGGGAAGAGTGAGCAGTTCTTC; CDR3: CASSLAQGKSEQFF
V: TRBV5-1; size: NA; J: TRBJ2-1; D: TRBD1; DNA: TGCGCCAGCAGCGCGAGGGACAGCACGGAGCAGTTCTTC; CDR3: CASSARDSTEQFF
V: TRBV30; size: NA; J: TRBJ1-5; D: NA; DNA: TGTGCCTGGAGTGTAGGGGAGGGTCAGCCCCAGCATTTT; CDR3: CAWSVGEGQPQHF
V: TRBV6-1; size: few; J: TRBJ2-2; D: TRBD1; DNA: TGTGCCAGCTTCGGGACAGGGGATAACACCGGGGAGCTGTTTTTT; CDR3: CASFGTGDNTGELFF
V: TRBV5-1; size: few; J: TRBJ2-7; D: TRBD2; DNA: TGCGCCAGCAGCTTGGGACTAGCGGGCCTCTACGAGCAGTACTTC; CDR3: CASSLGLAGLYEQYF
V: TRBV4-1; size: NA; J: TRBJ2-1; D: NA; DNA: TGCGCCAGCAGCCTCCTAAGGGGGGGGGGTACCTACAATGAGCAGTTCTTC; CDR3: CASSLLRGGGTYNEQFF
V: TRBV29-1; size: NA; J: TRBJ2-3; D: TRBD1; DNA: TGCAGCGACCGGGACAGGGGAGATACGCAGTATTTT; CDR3: CSDRDRGDTQYF
V: TRBV27; size: NA; J: TRBJ1-6; D: NA; DNA: TGTGCCAGCGCATTGCGCACCACGTCAAATTCACCCCTCCACTTT; CDR3: CASALRTTSNSPLHF
V: TRBV6-2/TRBV6-3; size: NA; J: TRBJ2-3; D: NA; DNA: TGTGCCAGCAGTCCCCTCTTTTGGTTACTGGATACGCAGTATTTT; CDR3: CASSPLFWLLDTQYF
V: TRBV5-1; size: NA; J: TRBJ1-4; D: TRBD1; DNA: TGCGCCAGCAGCCCCCGGGACAGGGGAGGAAAACTGTTTTTT; CDR3: CASSPRDRGGKLFF
V: TRBV6-1; size: NA; J: TRBJ1-5; D: NA; DNA: TGTGCCAGCAGTGAAACTACACGTTATAGCAATCAGCCCCAGCATTTT; CDR3: CASSETTRYSNQPQHF
V: TRBV4-2; size: NA; J: TRBJ2-5; D: TRBD2; DNA: TGTGCCAGCAGCCGAGAACGGGGGGGCCAAGAGACCCAGTACTTC; CDR3: CASSRERGGQETQYF
V: TRBV20-1; size: few; J: TRBJ1-5; D: NA; DNA: TGCAGTGCCCGAGACGAGGGAGGCAATCAGCCCCAGCATTTT; CDR3: CSARDEGGNQPQHF
V: TRBV5-1; size: NA; J: TRBJ2-5; D: TRBD2; DNA: TGCGCCAGCAGCCAGGAGGGTCTAAGCGGGGTAGAGACCCAGTACTTC; CDR3: CASSQEGLSGVETQYF
V: TRBV12-3/TRBV12-4; size: NA; J: TRBJ1-1; D: NA; DNA: TGTGCCAGCAGTTTAGCGTCGGGGGCAGGGGCTGAAGCTTTCTTT; CDR3: CASSLASGAGAEAFF
V: TRBV4-3; size: many; J: TRBJ2-7; D: TRBD2; DNA: TGCGCCAGCAGCCAAGGCTCGGGACTAGCGGGAGTCGAGCAGTACTTC; CDR3: CASSQGSGLAGVEQYF
V: TRBV20-1; size: NA; J: TRBJ1-5; D: NA; DNA: TGCAGTGCTAGCGGCTCAGGAACACGCAATCAGCCCCAGCATTTT; CDR3: CSASGSGTRNQPQHF
V: TRBV14; size: few; J: TRBJ2-5; D: NA; DNA: TGTGCCAGCAGCCAAGTGGACGTCCAGTACTTC; CDR3: CASSQVDVQYF
V: TRBV29-1; size: few; J: TRBJ2-3; D: TRBD2; DNA: TGCAGCGTGGTGGCCCCACGGGAGGGCGAAGATACGCAGTATTTT; CDR3: CSVVAPREGEDTQYF
V: TRBV6-1; size: few; J: TRBJ2-7; D: TRBD2; DNA: TGTGCCAGCAGTGAAGGGACTAGCGGGAGTTTAGCGTACTTC; CDR3: CASSEGTSGSLAYF
V: TRBV29-1; size: NA; J: TRBJ1-3; D: NA; DNA: TGCAGCGTGAAAACGGGACCTGGGGTCTCTGGAAACACCATATATTTT; CDR3: CSVKTGPGVSGNTIYF
V: TRBV29-1; size: few; J: TRBJ2-2; D: NA; DNA: TGCAGCGTTGAAGGTGGTGTCAGAAAGAACACCGGGGAGCTGTTTTTT; CDR3: CSVEGGVRKNTGELFF
V: TRBV29-1; size: NA; J: TRBJ1-1; D: NA; DNA: TGCAGCTCTGGGGGACACCTGAACACTGAAGCTTTCTTT; CDR3: CSSGGHLNTEAFF
V: TRBV7-2; size: many; J: TRBJ2-5; D: TRBD2; DNA: TGTGCCAGCAGCTTGGGAGGGAATGCCCAGTACTTC; CDR3: CASSLGGNAQYF
V: TRBV18; size: many; J: TRBJ1-2; D: NA; DNA: TGTGCCAGCTCACCCGCGGGGAAGGCTAACTATGGCTACACCTTC; CDR3: CASSPAGKANYGYTF
V: TRBV3-1; size: NA; J: TRBJ2-1; D: NA; DNA: TGTGCCAGCAGCCAAAGTCCTCGAGGTGAGCAGTTCTTC; CDR3: CASSQSPRGEQFF
V: TRBV5-1; size: few; J: TRBJ2-7; D: NA; DNA: TGCGCCAGCAAAAAAACGACAGGTCTCCACGAGCAGTACTTC; CDR3: CASKKTTGLHEQYF
V: TRBV24-1; size: few; J: TRBJ2-5; D: NA; DNA: TGTGCCACCAGTGACCGGAGTGGGTCAGCCCAATACTTC; CDR3: CATSDRSGSAQYF
V: TRBV20-1; size: NA; J: TRBJ1-1; D: TRBD1; DNA: TGCAGTGCACGGACAGGGGGTACGGCGGACACTGAAGCTTTCTTT; CDR3: CSARTGGTADTEAFF
V: TRBV29-1; size: many; J: TRBJ2-1; D: NA; DNA: TGCAGCGTTGAAACTAGAGACGGCTACAATGAGCAGTTCTTC; CDR3: CSVETRDGYNEQFF
V: TRBV20-1; size: NA; J: TRBJ1-2; D: TRBD1; DNA: TGCAGTGCAACGGACAGGGGGCTTGGAGGCTACACCTTC; CDR3: CSATDRGLGGYTF
V: TRBV6-1; size: few; J: TRBJ2-5; D: NA; DNA: TGTGCCAGCAGTGAGCGACTCCAAGAGACCCAGTACTTC; CDR3: CASSERLQETQYF
V: TRBV10-2; size: few; J: TRBJ2-3; D: TRBD2; DNA: TGCGCCAGCAGTGAGTGGGTAGCGGGAAGCACAGATACGCAGTATTTT; CDR3: CASSEWVAGSTDTQYF
V: TRBV12-3/TRBV12-4; size: many; J: TRBJ2-2; D: NA; DNA: TGTGCCAGCAGTTTGGCAGGACCCGCGAACACCGGGGAGCTGTTTTTT; CDR3: CASSLAGPANTGELFF
V: TRBV29-1; size: NA; J: TRBJ2-1; D: NA; DNA: TGCAGCGTTGAAGATTGGGCTAGCGACAATGAGCAGTTCTTC; CDR3: CSVEDWASDNEQFF
V: TRBV25-1; size: few; J: TRBJ2-1; D: NA; DNA: TGTGCCAGCAGTGAATGGATAGCGACTGAGCAGTTCTTC; CDR3: CASSEWIATEQFF
V: TRBV5-5; size: once; J: TRBJ2-5; D: TRBD1; DNA: TGTGCCAGCAGCCATCTACAGGGGGCTTGGGAGACCCAGTACTTC; CDR3: CASSHLQGAWETQYF
V: TRBV4-1; size: few; J: TRBJ2-6; D: NA; DNA: TGCGCCAGCAGCCAGGTCCCAGGAGCCGGGGCCAACGTCCTGACTTTC; CDR3: CASSQVPGAGANVLTF